This record concerns one T cell receptor beta chain sequence. V was clipped by 4 bases and J by 3 bases; unmatched bases: 16. This CDR3 spans 19 amino acids. Per the germline V gene, CDR1 is SEHNR and CDR2 is FQNEAQ (reference sequence). This sample was taken from a study of T cell repertoires in cytomegalovirus infection. TCRdb fed the reads into MiXCR, producing one record per CDR3 protein. Here the sample spans 310,000 or so distinct CDR3 sequences, under 20% being singletons. V and J are TRBV7-9 and TRBJ2-2; 8 bases align to TRBD1. The sequence was obtained from a human donor in good health (CMV status not recorded). Some clones in this sample may be carry-over from other donors' samples. Sequencing used PBMCs. This chain's CDR3 is CASSCLAGQAVCYTGELFF. CDR3 bases: TGTGCCAGCAGCTGTCTGGCGGGACAGGCTGTCTGTTACACCGGGGAGCTGTTTTTT.